Each of the 5 T cell receptor beta chains below was sequenced from the same sample in a study of cytomegalovirus exposure and HLA in healthy donors (dated by TCRdb to 2015 to 2018). Receptors were amplified or captured by the immunoSEQ multiplex PCR assay. For the multiplex PCR, a mixture combining 60 forward primers for TCR Vbeta segments and 13 reverse primers for TCR Jbeta segments was used. This is the immuneACCESS table as TCRdb keeps it, with only in-frame sequences that have V and J called. A part of the clones is gone; compared with another copy, unresolved V genes explain less than half, and the rest is unexplained. For this sample there are tens of thousands of clones; approximately 7.1% appear just once. The ten largest clones add up to about 2.5% of the sample. Sequencing was done on a sample of PBMCs. These receptors were obtained from a man aged 45-65 years in good health and CMV-seronegative.

V gene TRBV10-3 combines with J gene TRBJ2-2; tentatively, D is TRBD1 (5 bases). Trimming cost V 2 bases and J 1 base, with 8 bases left between them. The CDR3 spans 15 residues. CDR1 is ENHRY and CDR2 is SYGVKD in the germline V gene. CDR3 residues: CAISERGLNTGELFF. The CDR3 nucleotides read TGTGCCATCAGTGAGAGGGGCCTGAACACCGGGGAGCTGTTTTTT.

Only a few counts were recorded for this clone. This chain links TRBV12-5 with TRBJ1-2; TRBD1 aligns across 8 bases. This CDR3 region has 14 residues. CDR1 and CDR2 (germline): LGHNT, FRNRAP. Unmatched junction bases numbered 8, after V lost 7 bases and J lost 4 bases. The chain's CDR3 is CASVLGQGGYGYTF. The CDR3 DNA reads as TGTGCTAGTGTTCTTGGACAGGGTGGCTATGGCTACACCTTC.

This clone has only a few counts. The rearrangement links TRBV19 to TRBJ2-3; 8 bases fit TRBD2. The CDR3 is 17 residues long. The germline gives CDR1 LNHDA, CDR2 SQIVND (reference sequence). V trimming: 5 bases; J trimming: 2 bases; junction bases outside the gene matches: 12. The DNA of the CDR3 is TGTGCCAGTAGTCCCTCCGGAACGGGAGGGTACACAGATACGCAGTATTTT. Protein: CASSPSGTGGYTDTQYF.

The chain joins TRBV7-9 to TRBJ1-2; a possible D gene is TRBD1 (5 bases). The CDR3 has 14 amino acids. Germline CDR1 is SEHNR and CDR2 is FQNEAQ (reference sequence). Trimming pared 5 bases from V and 4 bases from J, leaving 14 bases between. The CDR3 loop is CASSQGSVSYGYTF. The CDR3 DNA reads as TGTGCCAGCAGCCAGGGAAGCGTCTCCTATGGCTACACCTTC.

This clone was observed a handful of times. The rearrangement joins TRBV7-2 to TRBJ2-7; 8 nucleotides align to TRBD1. The CDR3 runs to 14 residues. Germline loops: CDR1 SGHTA, CDR2 FQGNSA. Germline trimming cut 6 bases from V and 2 bases from J; bases unmatched to any gene: 6. This CDR3 reads CASRSGQGPYEQYF. Here the CDR3 DNA reads TGTGCCAGCAGATCCGGACAGGGTCCCTACGAGCAGTACTTC.